This T cell receptor beta chain is from a study of OX40 agonist ivuxolimab in advanced cancers. With regard to this clone: Its target is not known.

The protocol was immunoSEQ multiplex PCR, while the TCRdb copy is restricted to in-frame clones and leaves out a portion. This sample has about 36,000 clones, with 88% found just once. V lost 5 bases to trimming and J lost 3 bases, with 22 bases between them. This CDR3 region has 17 residues. The V gene's germline CDR1 is PRHDT and CDR2 FYEKMQ (reference sequence). General study results and limits: The authors also found low normalized T-cell clonal expansion in some nonresponders.

Autoimmune disease history or systemic immunosuppression disqualified patients. The sequence derives from an adult with an advanced solid tumor such as melanoma, head and neck, liver or kidney cancer. Sequenced here: CD4+ or CD8+ T cells sorted from blood, sampled in a trial of the OX40 agonist ivuxolimab. The rearrangement joins TRBV13 to TRBJ2-5, with D possibly TRBD1 on 8 matching bases. DNA for the CDR3: TGTGCCAGCAGCCCCTTACGACAGGGGAGGGGAGAAGAGACCCAGTACTTC. Its protein product is CASSPLRQGRGEETQYF.